These 5 T cell receptor beta chains originate from one sample sequenced in a study of cytomegalovirus exposure and HLA in healthy donors. The PCR ran on 60 Vbeta and 13 Jbeta primers. Assay: immunoSEQ multiplex PCR; the TCRdb copy retains only in-frame clones and omits some. The profile covers around 170,000 clones, with approximately 88% appearing a single time and 1.5% to 1.7% taken by the ten largest. Material: PBMCs. The receptors here all came from a woman aged 18-30 years in good health and CMV-seronegative.

This chain joins TRBV6-1 and TRBJ2-7; tentatively, D is TRBD1 (6 bases). Germline CDR1 and CDR2: MNHNS and SASEGT. Trimming stripped 6 bases from V and 9 bases from J, with 15 bases between. The CDR3 length is 12 residues. The CDR3 here is CASSPSRGRQYF. The CDR3 DNA is TGTGCCAGCAGCCCGTCCAGGGGCCGGCAGTACTTC.

This clone was seen a handful of times. The chain uses TRBV6-5 and TRBJ2-2; D gene ambiguous. Between the trimmed V and J ends, which lost 6 bases and 8 bases, there was a span of 19 bases. Germline assignment: CDR1 MNHEY and CDR2 SVGAGI. CDR3 length: 15 residues. This CDR3 is CASSPTNLVLGELFF. DNA for the CDR3: TGTGCCAGCAGCCCAACTAACCTCGTGTTGGGGGAGCTGTTTTTT.

This clone was detected only a few times. This rearrangement joins TRBV7-9 to TRBJ1-6; perhaps TRBD1 as D (6 bases). Germline loops: CDR1 SEHNR, CDR2 FQNEAQ (reference sequence). This CDR3 contains 14 residues. Trimming removed 5 bases from V and 12 bases from J, with 17 bases in between. CDR3 amino acids: CASSPPSPGVPLHF. The CDR3 coding sequence is TGTGCCAGCAGCCCACCTAGTCCAGGGGTACCCCTCCACTTT.

This clone was detected a few times. The genes are TRBV6-5 and TRBJ1-2; D is uncertain. The CDR3 runs 14 residues. V was shortened by 2 bases and J by 5 bases, with 12 bases between the two germline ends. CDR1 MNHEY and CDR2 SVGAGI come from the germline V gene. This CDR3 is CASSYVEGSYGYTF. CDR3 DNA sequence: TGTGCCAGCAGTTACGTGGAGGGTTCGTATGGCTACACCTTC.

Concerning this clone: Other nucleotide sequences in the sample specify the same CDR3. The V gene is TRBV18, the J gene TRBJ2-3; D gene unclear. The CDR3 spans 14 residues. Germline assignment: CDR1 KGHSH and CDR2 LQKENI. V was pared by 3 bases and J by 4 bases, with 11 bases between. CDR3 sequence (DNA): TGTGCCAGCTCACCTCAGGCCGGCCCAGATACGCAGTATTTT. Translated, it gives CASSPQAGPDTQYF.